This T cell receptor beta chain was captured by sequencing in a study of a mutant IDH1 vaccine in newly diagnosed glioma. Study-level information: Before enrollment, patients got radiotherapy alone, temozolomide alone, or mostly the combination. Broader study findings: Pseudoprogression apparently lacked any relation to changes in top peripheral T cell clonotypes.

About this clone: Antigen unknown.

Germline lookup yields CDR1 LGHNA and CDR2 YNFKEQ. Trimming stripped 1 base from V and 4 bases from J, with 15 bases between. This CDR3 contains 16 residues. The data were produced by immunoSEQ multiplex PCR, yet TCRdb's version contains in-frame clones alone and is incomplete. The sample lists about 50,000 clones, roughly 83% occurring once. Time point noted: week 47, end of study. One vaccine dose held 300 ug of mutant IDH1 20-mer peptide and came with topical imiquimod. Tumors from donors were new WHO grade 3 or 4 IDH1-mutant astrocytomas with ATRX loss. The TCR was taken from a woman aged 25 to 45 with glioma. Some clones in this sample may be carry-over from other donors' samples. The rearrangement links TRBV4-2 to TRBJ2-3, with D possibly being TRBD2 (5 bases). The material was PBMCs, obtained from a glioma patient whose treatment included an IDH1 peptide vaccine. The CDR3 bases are TGTGCCAGCAGCCAAGCGCCGGGGTGGGAAGCAGATACGCAGTATTTT. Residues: CASSQAPGWEADTQYF.